Shown below are 21 T cell receptor beta chains from a single sample sequenced in a study of blood T cell repertoires in COVID-19. Generated by immunoSEQ multiplex PCR, the TCRdb table keeps only in-frame clones and is missing some. The data show roughly 250,000 clones, around 87% seen once. The sequencing sample was made of PBMCs or T cells enriched from blood (not recorded which). The receptors shown here come from a woman between 50 and 59 years old who had recovered from COVID-19.

This chain uses TRBV7-2 with TRBJ1-1, with D perhaps matching TRBD1 (5 bases). The germline V and J ends were trimmed by 2 bases and 6 bases, with 10 bases remaining between them. CDR1 and CDR2 (germline): SGHTA, FQGNSA. This CDR3 region has 13 residues. The CDR3 coding sequence is TGTGCCAGCAGCTTACGGGGGACCCCTGAAGCTTTCTTT. It encodes CASSLRGTPEAFF.

The chain joins TRBV7-2 to TRBJ2-1; D possibly corresponds to TRBD1 (6 bases). The CDR3 has 16 amino acids. Germline CDR1 is SGHTA and CDR2 is FQGNSA. Trimming pared 2 bases from V and 2 bases from J, leaving 13 bases between. CDR3: CASSLNRVGAYNEQFF. DNA for the CDR3: TGTGCCAGCAGCTTAAACAGGGTAGGAGCCTACAATGAGCAGTTCTTC.

V usage is TRBV9 and J usage is TRBJ2-7; TRBD2 agrees at 12 bases. The CDR3 covers 15 residues. CDR1 and CDR2 from the germline V gene are SGDLS and YYNGEE. J was trimmed by 7 bases and V by 0 bases; bases with no gene match: 5. CDR3 DNA sequence: TGTGCCAGCAGCGTAGGACTAGCGGGAGCAGAAGAGCAGTACTTC. It codes for CASSVGLAGAEEQYF.

The sample holds one count of this clone. The V gene is TRBV9, the J gene TRBJ2-3; 9 bases align to TRBD2. The germline V gene has CDR1 SGDLS and CDR2 YYNGEE. Trimming took 2 bases from V and 4 from J; bases not matched to a gene: 5. The CDR3 length is 15 residues. CDR3 sequence: CASSVSGSVADTQYF. CDR3 bases: TGTGCCAGCAGCGTTAGCGGGAGTGTCGCAGATACGCAGTATTTT. Variable domain in full (rest from reference TRBV9 and TRBJ2-3): DSGVTQTPKHLITATGQRVTLRCSPRSGDLSVYWYQQSLDQGLQFLIQYYNGEERAKGNILERFSAQQFPDLHSELNLSSLELGDSALYFCASSVSGSVADTQYFGPGTRLTVL.

For this clone: This same CDR3 is encoded by further DNA sequences in the sample. The rearrangement uses TRBV30 and TRBJ2-3, with D uncertain. The V and J ends lost 2 bases and 3 bases respectively, with 12 bases between them. In germline, CDR1 is GTSNPN, CDR2 SVGIG (reference sequence). The CDR3 has 14 amino acids. As DNA, the CDR3 is TGTGCCTGGAGTAAAAGGCGAGGAACAGATACGCAGTATTTT. It is translated as CAWSKRRGTDTQYF.

This chain links TRBV6-5 with TRBJ2-3; perhaps TRBD1 as D (7 bases). V was trimmed by 6 bases and J by 6 bases, leaving 10 bases between them. CDR1 is MNHEY and CDR2 is SVGAGI in the germline V gene. The CDR3 extends over 12 amino acids. The CDR3 sequence is CASSAGGDTQYF. CDR3 in DNA: TGTGCCAGCAGCGCAGGGGGGGATACGCAGTATTTT.

The chain is built from TRBV10-3 and TRBJ2-2; 8 bases match TRBD1. The CDR3 has 13 amino acids. V lost 4 bases to trimming and J lost 5 bases; unmatched junction nucleotides: 0. CDR1 and CDR2 (germline): ENHRY, SYGVKD. CDR3 sequence reads: CAISGTGTGELFF. The DNA for the CDR3 is TGTGCCATCAGTGGGACAGGGACCGGGGAGCTGTTTTTT.

This clone occurred once. The chain joins TRBV6-4 to TRBJ2-3; 11 positions match TRBD2. The J segment lost 4 bases and the V segment lost 5 bases, leaving 2 bases of the junction unmatched. The CDR3 loop spans 14 amino acids. The germline CDR1 and CDR2 sequences are MRHNA and SNTAGT. The CDR3 protein is CASSPTSGADTQYF. DNA of the CDR3: TGTGCCAGCAGTCCGACTAGCGGGGCAGATACGCAGTATTTT.

This clone was detected once. The chain uses TRBV2 and TRBJ2-7, with 9 nucleotides matching TRBD1. Trimming at V came to 8 bases and at J to 5 bases, leaving 10 bases not matched to a gene. CDR3 length: 14 residues. Germline CDR1 SNHLY, CDR2 FYNNEI. The DNA of the CDR3 is TGTGCCAGCGAAGCGGGACAGGGTACCCACGAGCAGTACTTC. Amino acids: CASEAGQGTHEQYF.

V gene TRBV7-8 combines with J gene TRBJ2-3; 8 bases align to TRBD2. The length of the CDR3 is 15 residues. V was clipped by 3 bases and J by 4 bases; unmatched bases: 6. Germline CDR1 is SGHVS and CDR2 is FQNEAQ. CDR3 protein: CASSFLAGRADTQYF. In DNA form, the CDR3 reads TGTGCCAGCAGCTTTCTAGCGGGCCGGGCAGATACGCAGTATTTT.

The chain has TRBV19 and TRBJ1-5; no definite D call. CDR1 is LNHDA, CDR2 SQIVND, per germline (reference sequence). V was pared by 4 bases and J by 7 bases, with 23 bases between. The CDR3 extends over 17 amino acids. CDR3 protein: CASSSGIFIGSGQPQHF. The CDR3 nucleotides are TGTGCCAGTAGTAGCGGTATTTTTATAGGTTCGGGGCAGCCCCAGCATTTT.

The table lists this clone with a count of one. The chain uses TRBV11-2 and TRBJ2-3; 10 positions agree with TRBD2. The germline V gene encodes CDR1 SGHAT and CDR2 FQNNGV. V lost 4 bases and J lost 2; bases outside the gene matches: 6. The CDR3 is 16 residues long. CDR3 in DNA: TGTGCCAGCAGCTCCTGGACTAGCGGACCCACAGATACGCAGTATTTT. It codes for CASSSWTSGPTDTQYF.

The chain links TRBV7-2 to TRBJ2-7; 8 bases align to TRBD2. Germline CDR1 SGHTA, CDR2 FQGNSA. V trimming: 1 base; J trimming: 3 bases; junction bases outside the gene matches: 5. The CDR3 loop spans 15 amino acids. The CDR3 coding sequence is TGTGCCAGCAGCTTAGGAGCGGGAGAGCTCTACGAGCAGTACTTC. This sequence encodes CASSLGAGELYEQYF.

The rearrangement joins TRBV5-6 to TRBJ2-3; TRBD2 matches at 10 bases. The germline V gene encodes CDR1 SGHDT and CDR2 YYEEEE. Germline trimming cut 5 bases from V and 2 bases from J; bases unmatched to any gene: 14. CDR3 length: 18 amino acids. CDR3 region: CASRGRGTSGKNTDTQYF. Written as DNA, the CDR3 is TGTGCCAGCAGGGGGCGGGGCACTAGCGGGAAGAACACAGATACGCAGTATTTT.

CDR3 protein: CASSNLQSYEQYF. CDR3 nucleotide sequence: TGTGCCAGCAGCAACTTACAGAGCTACGAGCAGTACTTC. The chain combines TRBV5-4 with TRBJ2-7; no clear D gene. Trimming removed 4 bases from V and 3 bases from J, with 11 bases in between. From germline, CDR1 is SGHNT and CDR2 YYREEE (reference sequence). This CDR3 contains 13 residues. Full variable domain (remainder filled in from reference TRBV5-4 and TRBJ2-7): ETGVTQSPTHLIKTRGQQVTLRCSSQSGHNTVSWYQQALGQGPQFIFQYYREEENGRGNFPPRFSGLQFPNYSSELNVNALELDDSALYLCASSNLQSYEQYFGPGTRLTVT.

In its sample, this clone was seen a few times. The V and J genes are TRBV18 and TRBJ1-2; 8 nucleotides align to TRBD1. The germline CDR1 and CDR2 sequences are KGHSH and LQKENI. With V trimmed by 3 bases and J by 8 bases, 14 bases remained unmatched. CDR3 length: 16 amino acids. CDR3 nucleotide sequence: TGTGCCAGCTCACCTCAAGTCTCAGACAGGGGTTCAGGCTACACCTTC. Residues: CASSPQVSDRGSGYTF.

The J gene is TRBJ1-1, the V gene TRBV12-5; 9 positions match TRBD1. This CDR3 region has 17 residues. The germline V gene has CDR1 LGHNT and CDR2 FRNRAP. V lost 2 bases, J lost 3 bases, and 10 bases stayed unmatched. Here the CDR3 DNA reads TGTGCTAGTGGTTTGCAGACAGGGGGGCCGGCGTACACTGAAGCTTTCTTT. This encodes CASGLQTGGPAYTEAFF.

CDR3 region: CASSPTSGTAETQYF. The CDR3 DNA follows: TGTGCCAGCAGCCCCACCTCCGGGACAGCAGAGACCCAGTACTTC. This sequence joins TRBV11-2 and TRBJ2-5; 7 nucleotides line up with TRBD1. This CDR3 region has 15 residues. CDR1 and CDR2 from the germline V gene are SGHAT and FQNNGV. V was clipped by 5 bases and J by 4 bases; unmatched bases: 10. The entire variable domain, with the rest obtained from reference TRBV11-2 and TRBJ2-5, is as follows: EAGVAQSPRYKIIEKRQSVAFWCNPISGHATLYWYQQILGQGPKLLIQFQNNGVVDDSQLPKDRFSAERLKGVDSTLKIQPAKLEDSAVYLCASSPTSGTAETQYFGPGTRLLVL.

CDR3 region: CASNQRGAGELFF. DNA for the CDR3: TGCGCCAGCAACCAGCGGGGTGCCGGGGAGCTGTTTTTT. V is TRBV10-1 and J is TRBJ2-2, with TRBD2 matching over 7 bases. Trimming took 7 bases from V and 6 from J; bases not matched to a gene: 5. Germline V gene lookup returns CDR1 WNHNN and CDR2 SYGVQD (reference sequence). The CDR3 contains 13 residues.

This clone appeared a single time. The V and J genes are TRBV28 and TRBJ1-1; D is uncertain. Germline loops: CDR1 MDHEN, CDR2 SYDVKM. Trimming removed 5 bases at V and 3 bases at J, with 16 bases between. This CDR3 spans 15 amino acids. CDR3 sequence (DNA): TGTGCCAGCAGTCGTACATCCACGAGGGACACTGAAGCTTTCTTT. Its translation is CASSRTSTRDTEAFF.

The rearrangement joins TRBV5-4 to TRBJ1-2, with D perhaps matching TRBD1 (6 bases). The germline gives CDR1 SGHNT, CDR2 YYREEE (reference sequence). This CDR3 region has 13 residues. V gave up 1 base and J gave up 11 bases, with 15 bases separating them. This chain's CDR3 is CASSLKNVRGYTF. The CDR3 DNA follows: TGTGCCAGCAGCTTGAAGAACGTAAGGGGGTACACCTTC.